The clone carrying this T cell receptor beta chain was found a few times. Compared with germline, one end of the junction differs, possibly owing to a read error. This sample was included in a study of tumor and adjacent non-tumor tissue in lung cancer. This CDR3 comprises 15 residues. A modified ARM-PCR protocol with three rounds of nested PCR amplified TCRbeta. TCRdb independently ran MiXCR on the multiplex PCR reads; one entry per CDR3 protein. The table has 120,000 to 150,000 distinct CDR3 sequences, roughly 66% seen once. RNA was extracted from bulk tissue without any cell sorting. The chain joins TRBV12-3 or TRBV12-4 to TRBJ1-1; no reliable D call. The sequence was obtained from a man in his fifties or sixties with small cell lung cancer. The specimen was lung tumor tissue. CDR3 in DNA: TGTACCAGCAGTTTCAGCGGATCCAAGGACACTGAAGCTTTCTTT. This translates into CTSSFSGSKDTEAFF.